This T cell receptor beta chain was identified in a study of OX40 agonist ivuxolimab in advanced cancers. Describing the broader study: Ivuxolimab, which targeted the costimulatory receptor OX40 (CD134), was an agonistic, fully human IgG2 monoclonal antibody. Intravenous ivuxolimab was administered to patients every 2 weeks at six dose levels: 0.01, 0.1, 0.3, 1.5, 3 and 10 mg/kg. Of the roughly 50 dose-escalation patients, hepatocellular carcinoma was present in roughly 19, melanoma in some 15, renal cell carcinoma in 9 and head and neck cancer in 9. In the dose-escalation cohort, nearly 85% of patients were male, and the mean age was approximately 60 years with a range of roughly 23 to 90. Patients were allowed to have had prior anti-PD-1, anti-PD-L1 or anti-CTLA-4 therapy, and around 37% of the dose-escalation patients had previously received checkpoint inhibitors. Partial responses occurred in three dose-escalation patients, of whom one had hepatocellular carcinoma and two had cutaneous melanoma. The purpose of peripheral TCRbeta sequencing was to test whether ivuxolimab changed TCR sequence diversity and led to clonal T-cell expansion. The paper covers the monotherapy dose-escalation part of the phase I ivuxolimab trial, which included N = 52 patients.

For sequencing of the TCRbeta CDR3 region, genomic DNA was extracted from the sorted cells. The immunoSEQ Assay was used to sequence the TCRbeta CDR3 regions. TCRdb took over this immuneACCESS table, retaining in-frame rearrangements with V and J assigned. Such tables are incomplete; in checked studies, under half of the missing clones stem from an unresolved V gene, and the remainder is unexplained. The sample contains roughly 77,000 clones, approximately 85% of them found a single time. The ten largest clonotypes hold more than 2% of the sample. The trial excluded patients who had a history of autoimmune disease or were on systemic immunosuppression. Peripheral blood for TCR sequencing was drawn from every dose cohort at baseline, at cycle 4 day 1 and at cycle 7 day 1. The samples were taken from a phase I, first-in-human, multicenter, open-label dose-escalation trial of ivuxolimab. Adults with locally advanced or metastatic melanoma, renal cell carcinoma, hepatocellular carcinoma or head and neck squamous cell carcinoma were enrolled in the trial. Before TCR sequencing, CD4+ T cells and CD8+ T cells from peripheral blood were sorted into separate populations.

What the work shows at the level of the full study, not this receptor alone: Partial responders in the 0.1-3.0 mg/kg groups had among the lowest normalized peripheral clonal expansion, especially among CD8+ T cells. At doses from 0.1 to 3.0 mg/kg, clonal expansion was seen in both CD4+ and CD8+ blood T cells between baseline and week 6. Low levels of normalized T-cell clonal expansion were also seen in some patients who did not respond. The antigen specificity of the peripheral T cells that underwent clonal expansion was not determined. On average, CD8+ T cells showed more expanded clones than CD4+ T cells after ivuxolimab.

The germline V gene supplies CDR1 SGHTA and CDR2 FQGNSA. The junction shows trimming of 2 bases on V and 0 bases on J, plus 10 bases between the germline ends. Measured from the cysteine to the phenylalanine, the CDR3 is 15 residues long. Only the CDR3 DNA stays, 45 bases, in frame from base 1. Concerning this clone: The antigen this receptor binds is unknown. The sample holds no much larger clone one base away, and base qualities are not on file.

The receptor was isolated from an adult with an advanced solid tumor such as melanoma, head and neck, liver or kidney cancer. The specimen was CD4+ or CD8+ T cells sorted from blood, collected in a trial of the OX40 agonist ivuxolimab. The chain links TRBV7-2 with TRBJ1-2, with no D gene named confidently. CDR3 protein: CASSLMSLTNYGYTF. The DNA reads as follows: TGTGCCAGCAGCTTAATGTCACTGACTAACTATGGCTACACCTTC.